This T cell receptor (beta chain) was identified during a study of blood T cell repertoires in COVID-19. Whole-study context: Samples came from the United States, Italy and Spain, spanning acute and convalescent COVID-19. Sources were T cells, B-cell-depleted T cells, or PBMCs; the material itself was cDNA or gDNA.

In the authors' workflow: Researchers report that nucleated cell counts were estimated from reference gene primer amplification. Assay: immunoSEQ multiplex PCR; the TCRdb copy retains only in-frame clones and omits some. That table gives V, J and clone size, and the DNA gave D and trimming. The table records tens of thousands of clones, approximately 92% of them present only once. This clonotype was sampled from a human donor with active COVID-19. The donor label of this sample is uncertain. The sequenced sample was peripheral blood.

CDR3 amino acids: CASSEDRAKLFF. The CDR3 DNA reads TGTGCCAGCAGTGAGGACAGGGCAAAACTGTTTTTT. The rearrangement joins TRBV28 to TRBJ1-4, with TRBD1 matching over 8 bases. This CDR3 is 12 amino acids long. Germline trimming cut 5 bases from V and 10 bases from J; bases unmatched to any gene: 3. From germline, CDR1 is MDHEN and CDR2 SYDVKM.